The next 8 T cell receptor beta chains were all read from a single sample in a study of early T cells in non-severe SARS-CoV-2 infection. Each CDR3 protein gets one entry after TCRdb re-called the 5' RACE reads with MiXCR. The top ten clones hold 13% of a sample with around 47,000 distinct CDR3 sequences, about 10% of them seen once. Sequenced material: whole blood. The source of these receptors is an adult who was a healthcare worker with PCR-confirmed SARS-CoV-2 infection or an uninfected control (not recorded which).

This chain joins TRBV29-1 and TRBJ2-3; D is possibly TRBD1 (6 bases). From germline, CDR1 is SQVTM and CDR2 ANQGSEA. The ends were cut back, 0 bases at V and 2 bases at J, with 12 bases in the middle. The CDR3 covers 15 residues. Here the CDR3 reads CSVEERDRTTDTQYF. In nucleotides, the CDR3 is TGCAGCGTTGAAGAACGAGACAGGACCACAGATACGCAGTATTTT.

The gene calls are TRBV28 and TRBJ2-5; 8 bases map to TRBD1. The CDR3 loop spans 17 amino acids. V trimming: 5 bases; J trimming: 4 bases; junction bases outside the gene matches: 15. Germline V lookup: CDR1 MDHEN, CDR2 SYDVKM. This CDR3 reads CASSQITGEGTGETQYF. CDR3 nucleotide sequence: TGTGCCAGCAGTCAAATTACAGGGGAAGGGACAGGAGAGACCCAGTACTTC.

This clonotype was picked up many times. The chain is built from TRBV24-1 and TRBJ2-1, with D perhaps TRBD1 (6 bases). The CDR3 covers 16 residues. Germline-derived CDR1 and CDR2 are KGHDR and SFDVKD. V lost 3 bases to trimming and J lost 3 bases, with 14 bases between them. CDR3 in DNA: TGTGCCACCAGTGATAACTACAGGGCCCACTACAATGAGCAGTTCTTC. Encoded protein: CATSDNYRAHYNEQFF.

V gene TRBV12-3 or TRBV12-4 combines with J gene TRBJ1-6; no firm D call. The CDR3 has 14 residues. V lost 1 base to trimming and J lost 9 bases, with 10 bases between them. CDR3 region: CASSLEGGLSPLHF. The CDR3 DNA is TGTGCCAGCAGTTTAGAGGGAGGACTTTCACCCCTCCACTTT.

The V and J genes are TRBV9 and TRBJ2-3, with unresolved D. CDR1 SGDLS and CDR2 YYNGEE come from the germline V gene. This CDR3 has 12 residues. Trimming pared 4 bases from V and 5 bases from J, leaving 8 bases between. The CDR3 DNA is TGTGCCAGCAGCTCCCGGAAAGATACGCAGTATTTT. Encoded protein: CASSSRKDTQYF.

This clonotype appeared many times. This chain uses TRBV12-3 or TRBV12-4 with TRBJ2-5, with D perhaps matching TRBD1 or TRBD2 (5 bases each). CDR3 length: 13 residues. V was pared by 3 bases and J by 7 bases, with 12 bases between. The CDR3 protein is CASSFEGTGTQYF. The CDR3 DNA sequence: TGTGCCAGCAGTTTTGAGGGGACGGGGACCCAGTACTTC.

This clonotype turned up a few times. This chain links TRBV5-1 with TRBJ1-1; D is unresolved. V shed 4 bases and J shed 0 bases, with 13 bases lying between them. The germline CDR1 and CDR2 sequences are SGHRS and YFSETQ. The CDR3 runs 15 residues. CDR3 bases: TGCGCCAGCAGCAACCTGGGAGGAATGAACACTGAAGCTTTCTTT. It codes for CASSNLGGMNTEAFF. The full variable domain, rest sourced from reference TRBV5-1 and TRBJ1-1, is KAGVTQTPRYLIKTRGQQVTLSCSPISGHRSVSWYQQTPGQGLQFLFEYFSETQRNKGNFPGRFSGRQFSNSRSEMNVSTLELGDSALYLCASSNLGGMNTEAFFGQGTRLTVV.

This clonotype has ten or more counts. This chain links TRBV11-2 with TRBJ1-3; no clear D. Deletions cut 5 bases from V and 4 bases from J, with 6 bases between. CDR3 size: 12 residues. Germline lookup yields CDR1 SGHAT and CDR2 FQNNGV. CDR3: CASSPTGNTIYF. The DNA for the CDR3 is TGTGCCAGCAGCCCGACAGGAAACACCATATATTTT.